Below are 5 T cell receptor beta chains sequenced from a single sample in a study of graft-versus-host responses after intestinal transplantation. These receptors have no identified antigens. TCRdb keeps only in-frame clones here, not all; method: immunoSEQ multiplex PCR. In the table there are more than 65,000 clones, approximately 88% of which are singletons. The sequencing used unstimulated CD4+ T cells sorted from spleen or lymph node cells, collected before intestinal transplant. The receptors were sampled from a human donor who received an intestinal transplant.

This clone was counted once. The chain has TRBV6-1 and TRBJ2-2, with D possibly being TRBD2 (6 bases). The ends were cut back, 3 bases at V and 7 bases at J, with 12 bases in the middle. The CDR3 covers 14 residues. Germline CDR1 MNHNS, CDR2 SASEGT. The CDR3 nucleotides are TGTGCCAGCAGTGAGCGGGATGGGGGCGGGGAGCTGTTTTTT. This codes for CASSERDGGGELFF.

CDR3 in amino acids: CASSSQGWGNQPQHF. In nucleotides, the CDR3 is TGTGCCAGCAGCTCGCAGGGTTGGGGCAATCAGCCCCAGCATTTT. This chain connects TRBV7-2 to TRBJ1-5; weak D call: TRBD1 (5 bases). V lost 4 bases and J 2 bases, leaving 12 bases between the germline ends. CDR1 and CDR2 from the germline V gene are SGHTA and FQGNSA. The CDR3 is made up of 15 amino acids.

The rearrangement uses TRBV28 and TRBJ1-6, with TRBD1 identical over 7 bases. There are 15 residues in the CDR3. The germline CDR1 and CDR2 sequences are MDHEN and SYDVKM. The trim removed 4 bases at V and 8 bases at J, leaving 8 bases unmatched. DNA of the CDR3: TGTGCCAGCAGTTACAGGGGCCCCAGGGATTCACCCCTCCACTTT. Its protein product is CASSYRGPRDSPLHF.

The rearrangement links TRBV5-6 to TRBJ2-1, with 13 nucleotides matching TRBD2. Trimming at V came to 4 bases and at J to 15 bases, leaving 10 bases not matched to a gene. Germline loops: CDR1 SGHDT, CDR2 YYEEEE. This CDR3 region has 14 residues. The CDR3 is CASSLTSGGAFGFF. The CDR3 DNA reads as TGTGCCAGCAGCCTCACTAGCGGGGGGGCCTTTGGGTTCTTC.

The J gene is TRBJ2-5, the V gene TRBV2, with 9 bases identical to TRBD1. The CDR3 sequence is 14 residues long. Germline CDR1 is SNHLY and CDR2 is FYNNEI. V lost 6 bases to trimming and J lost 3 bases; unmatched junction nucleotides: 5. The CDR3 region is CASRDRTGEETQYF. The CDR3, as DNA: TGTGCCAGCAGGGACCGGACAGGGGAAGAGACCCAGTACTTC.